This is a list of T cell receptor beta chains from one sample in a study of T cell changes during pregnancy in multiple sclerosis. This table comes from immunoSEQ multiplex PCR, and its TCRdb copy is limited to in-frame clones, with some not included. The data contain about 55,000 clones, around 94% of them seen just once; the ten biggest clones take up just over 2.5%. The sequencing used CD8+ T cells from peripheral blood mononuclear cells, collected after pregnancy. These TCRs come from a female donor with multiple sclerosis, enrolled in a pregnancy study. Each CDR3 is given with its conserved first and last residue. A D gene is named only where the DNA matches it firmly. Clone size is given for some rows only: seen once, a few or many times, or a class if the clone is expanded.

>TRBV7-3|TRBD2|-|TRBJ2-1
CASSHSRGGTYNEQFF
TGTGCCAGCAGCCATTCTCGGGGGGGCACCTACAATGAGCAGTTCTTC
>TRBV7-9|TRBD1|-|TRBJ2-5
CASIQGDRDYQETQYF
TGTGCCAGCATCCAGGGGGACAGGGATTACCAAGAGACCCAGTACTTC
>TRBV29-1|-|-|TRBJ2-1
CSVVQGIGNEQFF
TGCAGCGTTGTCCAGGGTATAGGCAATGAGCAGTTCTTC
>TRBV4-3|TRBD2|-|TRBJ2-2
CASSLRQAGASNTGELFF
TGCGCCAGCAGCCTCCGGCAAGCGGGAGCGTCGAACACCGGGGAGCTGTTTTTT
>TRBV2|TRBD1|-|TRBJ1-4
CASSGTDEKLFF
TGTGCCAGCAGCGGGACAGATGAAAAACTGTTTTTT
>TRBV7-6|-|once|TRBJ1-2
CASSSREANYGYTF
TGTGCCAGCAGCTCGAGGGAAGCTAACTATGGCTACACCTTC
>TRBV19|-|-|TRBJ1-1
CASSIGVLNTEAFF
TGTGCCAGTAGTATCGGGGTATTGAACACTGAAGCTTTCTTT
>TRBV19|TRBD1|-|TRBJ2-2
CASSPGGATGELFF
TGTGCCAGTAGTCCAGGGGGCGCCACCGGGGAGCTGTTTTTT
>TRBV5-1|TRBD1|-|TRBJ2-2
CASSPDGQGVTGELFF
TGCGCCAGCAGCCCGGACGGACAGGGGGTAACCGGGGAGCTGTTTTTT
>TRBV11-2|-|-|TRBJ1-2
CASSPPGIGGYTF
TGTGCCAGCAGCCCCCCGGGGATAGGTGGCTACACCTTC
>TRBV28|TRBD1|-|TRBJ2-2
CASSLVLGQRNTGELFF
TGTGCCAGCAGTTTAGTACTGGGACAGCGGAACACCGGGGAGCTGTTTTTT
>TRBV6-5|-|-|TRBJ2-7
CASSYSSTYEQYF
TGTGCCAGCAGTTACTCTAGTACCTACGAGCAGTACTTC
>TRBV5-1|TRBD1|-|TRBJ2-7
CASSFWTGGTTEQYF
TGCGCCAGCAGCTTTTGGACAGGGGGGACGACCGAGCAGTACTTC
>TRBV2|-|-|TRBJ2-7
CASRGGAYEQYF
TGTGCCAGCAGAGGGGGGGCCTACGAGCAGTACTTC
>TRBV28|TRBD2|-|TRBJ2-5
CASSSRTIVASGSETQYF
TGTGCCAGCAGTAGCCGGACTATCGTGGCTAGCGGGAGCGAGACCCAGTACTTC
>TRBV19|-|-|TRBJ2-7
CASSLLAGRVYEQYF
TGTGCCAGTAGTCTACTAGCTGGACGGGTTTACGAGCAGTACTTC
>TRBV4-1|TRBD1|-|TRBJ1-1
CASSLSGQGALRAFF
TGCGCCAGCAGCCTCTCGGGACAGGGGGCCTTACGGGCTTTCTTT
>TRBV27|-|-|TRBJ2-7
CASSFPGAYEQYF
TGTGCCAGCAGTTTCCCCGGGGCCTACGAGCAGTACTTC
>TRBV5-1|TRBD2|-|TRBJ2-2
CASSLDQASGITGELFF
TGCGCCAGCAGCTTGGATCAGGCTAGCGGAATCACCGGGGAGCTGTTTTTT
>TRBV2|TRBD2|-|TRBJ2-5
CASSPGGRETQYF
TGTGCCAGCAGTCCGGGCGGGAGGGAGACCCAGTACTTC
>TRBV10-2|-|-|TRBJ2-1
CASLTVPFYGEQFF
TGCGCCAGCTTGACTGTGCCTTTTTATGGTGAGCAGTTCTTC
>TRBV28|TRBD1|-|TRBJ1-2
CASSLLGTVYGYTF
TGTGCCAGCAGTTTATTGGGGACAGTGTATGGCTACACCTTC
>TRBV7-8|-|-|TRBJ2-5
CASSRGGGKETQYF
TGTGCCAGCAGCCGGGGAGGCGGGAAAGAGACCCAGTACTTC
>TRBV5-1|TRBD1|-|TRBJ1-3
CASSLAPGQGNFGNTIYF
TGCGCCAGCAGCTTGGCCCCAGGACAGGGGAATTTTGGAAACACCATATATTTT
>TRBV7-9|TRBD1|-|TRBJ2-1
CASSPGQGADEQFF
TGTGCCAGCAGCCCGGGACAGGGGGCGGATGAGCAGTTCTTC
>TRBV30|TRBD1|-|TRBJ1-1
CAWNDRATEAFF
TGTGCCTGGAACGACAGGGCCACTGAAGCTTTCTTT